A single sample gave rise to the 2 T cell receptor beta chains below, sequenced in a study of shared clonotypes between healthy human individuals. Generated by immunoSEQ multiplex PCR, the TCRdb table keeps only in-frame clones and is missing some. The sample has millions of clones; about 95% are singletons. Source material: naive CD4+ T cells sorted from blood. Subset given: CD45RA+ positively selected. The receptors here all came from a man younger than 30 in good health.

The chain employs TRBV12-5 and TRBJ1-3, with a weak D call TRBD1 (5 bases). The CDR3 extends over 16 amino acids. With 1 base removed from V and 2 bases from J, the gap between germline ends came to 12 bases. Germline V CDR1 and CDR2: LGHNT, FRNRAP. The CDR3 is CASGLGRLGAGNTIYF. The CDR3 DNA is TGTGCTAGTGGTTTGGGTCGGCTGGGGGCTGGAAACACCATATATTTT.

The chain uses TRBV15 and TRBJ2-3, with no clear D. This CDR3 comprises 15 residues. V gave up 0 bases and J gave up 3 bases, with 10 bases separating them. Germline CDR1 reads LNHNV; CDR2 reads YYDKDF (reference sequence). The CDR3 DNA reads as TGTGCCACCAGCAGAGAGTTTCGCGAGACAGATACGCAGTATTTT. It is translated as CATSREFRETDTQYF.